This T cell receptor beta chain emerged from a study of CD8+CD57+ T cells in acquired aplastic anemia. Study-wide background: Sorted CD4+ and CD8+ cells yielded roughly 3.2 ug of DNA on average.

The study profiled TCR beta VDJ and CDR3 using genomic DNA as template. TCRdb reprocessed the reads via MiXCR and lists one record per CDR3 protein. Of a few hundred thousand distinct CDR3 sequences in the sample, 56% are singletons; the top ten hold approximately 1.3%. Patients who underwent sequencing had shown CD8+CD57+ cell expansion by flow cytometry. The CDR3 covers 13 residues. With 7 bases removed from V and 7 bases from J, the gap between germline ends came to 13 bases. From germline, CDR1 is LNHDA and CDR2 SQIVND (reference sequence). This clonotype was seen only once. The chain has TRBV19 and TRBJ2-2; possible D gene TRBD2, 6 bases. The material sequenced was sorted CD4+, CD8+, or CD8+CD57+ T cells (not recorded which) from PBMCs. The receptor was derived from a human donor with aplastic anemia. CDR3 coding DNA: TGTGCCAGTATTAGTCTAGCGAACGGGGAGCTGTTTTTT. Protein: CASISLANGELFF.